This TCR beta chain came from a study of Ad26.COV2.S vaccination and SARS-CoV-2 variants. The wider study: Donor participated within the Ad26.COV2.S arm of the COV1001 trial. The vaccine Ad26.COV2.S was put into the muscle once, or twice with 56 days between.

Worth noting for this clone: The target antigen is unknown.

Sample treatment: approximately 18 received Ad26.COV2.S at low or high dose, single or two shots; 5 received placebo; per-sample allocation not given. Collection of samples fell on day 63 after the first vaccine or placebo injection. An Ad26 vector was used to express Wuhan-strain SARS-CoV-2 spike as the vaccine. Assay: immunoSEQ multiplex PCR; the TCRdb copy retains only in-frame clones and omits some. The table includes 300,000 to 350,000 clones, 88% detected once. General study results and limits: A substantial breadth of spike-specific CD8+ and CD4+ T cell responses after vaccination has been reported.

From germline, CDR1 is SGHTS and CDR2 YDEGEE. Trimming left V 4 bases short and J 4 bases short, with 6 bases between. CDR3 length: 12 amino acids. The chain combines TRBV5-8 with TRBJ1-3; D is unresolved. This sequence originates from a person between 18 and 59 years old who received the Ad26.COV2.S COVID-19 vaccine or a placebo. The input for sequencing was peripheral blood, taken in a trial of Ad26.COV2.S vaccine versus placebo. In nucleotides, the CDR3 is TGTGCCAGCAGCGCCAGAGGAAACACCATATATTTT. Translation: CASSARGNTIYF.